The 17 T cell receptor beta chains listed next were all sequenced from one sample in a study of neoadjuvant anti-PD-1 for oral cavity cancer. Assay: immunoSEQ multiplex PCR; the TCRdb copy retains only in-frame clones and omits some. The sample contains about 12,000 clones, about 63% of which appear only once. Sequenced here: PBMCs, sampled before nivolumab (anti-PD-1) treatment. All receptors derive from a person between 40 and 85 years old with oral cavity squamous cell carcinoma.

This clone has only one observation. CDR3: CASSPWGYDTDTQYF. The CDR3, as DNA: TGTGCCAGCAGCCCGTGGGGGTACGACACAGATACGCAGTATTTT. This chain connects TRBV11-2 to TRBJ2-3; D tentatively reads TRBD1 or TRBD2 (5 bases each). Looked up from germline, CDR1 is SGHAT and CDR2 is FQNNGV. The length of the CDR3 is 15 residues. V was pared by 5 bases and J by 2 bases, with 14 bases between.

The chain employs TRBV2 and TRBJ2-1; 8 positions match TRBD2. The CDR3 has 16 residues. The germline gives CDR1 SNHLY, CDR2 FYNNEI. After removal of 6 bases from V and 7 bases from J, the junction contained 14 bases not matched to a gene. CDR3 in DNA: TGTGCCAGCAGCTCTAATAGCGGGACCTCCCTTAATGAGCAGTTCTTC. Amino acid sequence: CASSSNSGTSLNEQFF.

V gene TRBV9 combines with J gene TRBJ2-3; 7 positions match TRBD1. V was clipped by 2 bases and J by 5 bases; unmatched bases: 5. Looked up from germline, CDR1 is SGDLS and CDR2 is YYNGEE. The CDR3 extends over 14 amino acids. CDR3 bases: TGTGCCAGCAGCGTCCGACAGGGCATAGATACGCAGTATTTT. Encoded protein: CASSVRQGIDTQYF.

This clone has a single count. This chain joins TRBV5-1 and TRBJ1-1; D is ambiguous. Germline V gene data show CDR1 as SGHRS and CDR2 as YFSETQ. The CDR3 is made up of 14 amino acids. The germline V and J ends were trimmed by 0 bases and 0 bases, with 6 bases remaining between them. CDR3 loop: CASSLEALNTEAFF. CDR3 DNA: TGCGCCAGCAGCTTGGAGGCCTTGAACACTGAAGCTTTCTTT.

The gene calls are TRBV11-3 and TRBJ2-1, with D perhaps given as TRBD1 or TRBD2 (5 bases each). V was trimmed by 5 bases and J by 7 bases, leaving 24 bases between them. Germline CDR1 reads SGHNT; CDR2 reads YENEEA. The CDR3 loop spans 17 amino acids. The CDR3 spells CASSPGAQRVQLNEQFF. The DNA for the CDR3 is TGTGCCAGCAGCCCCGGGGCCCAGAGAGTTCAGTTAAATGAGCAGTTCTTC. Variable domain in full (rest from reference TRBV11-3 and TRBJ2-1): EAGVVQSPRYKIIEKKQPVAFWCNPISGHNTLYWYLQNLGQGPELLIRYENEEAVDDSQLPKDRFSAERLKGVDSTLKIQPAELGDSAVYLCASSPGAQRVQLNEQFFGPGTRLTVL.

This clone was observed a few times. The chain couples TRBV2 to TRBJ2-3; unclear D gene. V lost 6 bases and J lost 2, with 9 bases in between. This CDR3 is built from 13 residues. In germline, CDR1 is SNHLY, CDR2 FYNNEI. The CDR3 spells CASSVNPTDTQYF. The CDR3 nucleotides are TGTGCCAGCAGCGTTAACCCCACAGATACGCAGTATTTT.

The chain links TRBV6-1 to TRBJ2-3, with TRBD2 matching 11 bases. There are 14 residues in the CDR3. With V trimmed by 7 bases and J by 5 bases, 5 bases remained unmatched. Germline lookup yields CDR1 MNHNS and CDR2 SASEGT. The CDR3 reads CASILAGVGDTQYF. CDR3 DNA: TGTGCCAGCATACTAGCGGGAGTAGGAGATACGCAGTATTTT.

The V and J genes are TRBV27 and TRBJ2-7; D not certain. Trimming pared 5 bases from V and 0 bases from J, leaving 11 bases between. Germline CDR1 reads MNHEY; CDR2 reads SMNVEV (reference sequence). The CDR3 contains 14 residues. The chain's CDR3 is CASSPQVLSYEQYF. The CDR3 nucleotides read TGTGCCAGCAGTCCCCAGGTACTCTCCTACGAGCAGTACTTC.

The rearrangement joins TRBV5-1 to TRBJ1-2, with a possible D match to TRBD1 (5 bases). Trimming left V 0 bases short and J 6 bases short, with 9 bases between. This CDR3 spans 13 amino acids. Per the germline V gene, CDR1 is SGHRS and CDR2 is YFSETQ. The CDR3 DNA is TGCGCCAGCAGCTTGGGGGGCGAGGATGGCTACACCTTC. It translates to CASSLGGEDGYTF.

This clone has just a few counts. This chain joins TRBV12-5 and TRBJ2-7, with a weak D call TRBD1 (6 bases). The germline V gene encodes CDR1 LGHNT and CDR2 FRNRAP. V gave up 6 bases and J gave up 3 bases, with 12 bases separating them. CDR3 length: 13 residues. The CDR3 nucleotides are TGTGCTAGTGGAGCCTCAGGGGACTACGAGCAGTACTTC. Translation gives CASGASGDYEQYF.

The chain combines TRBV5-6 with TRBJ2-3; 7 bases agree with TRBD1. Germline V lookup: CDR1 SGHDT, CDR2 YYEEEE. Unmatched junction bases numbered 12, after V lost 2 bases and J lost 0 bases. The CDR3 runs to 18 residues. DNA for the CDR3: TGTGCCAGCAGCTTAGGGACAGAGCTCAGAATCAGCACAGATACGCAGTATTTT. Its protein is CASSLGTELRISTDTQYF.

V usage is TRBV27 and J usage is TRBJ2-7; 9 bases match TRBD1. With V trimmed by 7 bases and J by 1 base, 5 bases remained unmatched. This CDR3 is 14 amino acids long. Per the germline V gene, CDR1 is MNHEY and CDR2 is SMNVEV (reference sequence). In DNA form, the CDR3 reads TGTGCCAGCAAGGGAGACAGGGGGTCCTACGAGCAGTACTTC. Amino acid sequence: CASKGDRGSYEQYF.

This clone was seen a few times. The chain has TRBV6-5 and TRBJ2-7, with D possibly matching TRBD1 (7 bases). Germline CDR1 MNHEY, CDR2 SVGAGI. The CDR3 runs to 15 residues. V was cut by 8 bases and J by 3 bases, with 20 bases left in between. CDR3 nucleotide sequence: TGTGCCAGCGGGACTCCCCCGGGACAGAGCTACGAGCAGTACTTC. Translation: CASGTPPGQSYEQYF.

The chain recombines TRBV6-6 with TRBJ1-6; D remains unclear. CDR1 and CDR2 from the germline V gene are MNHNY and SVGAGI (reference sequence). This CDR3 region has 16 residues. Trimming left V 6 bases short and J 6 bases short, with 18 bases between. The CDR3 DNA follows: TGTGCCAGCAGCGACGCGGGTGCCGAGGGTAATTCACCCCTCCACTTT. It codes for CASSDAGAEGNSPLHF.

The V call is TRBV7-8, the J call TRBJ1-5, with 8 bases that match TRBD1. J gave up 5 bases and V 5 bases, and 11 bases lay outside the gene matches. CDR1 and CDR2 (germline): SGHVS, FQNEAQ. CDR3 length: 16 residues. The CDR3 region has the DNA TGTGCCAGCAGCCCATATGGGACAGGAGGATATCAGCCCCAGCATTTT. This codes for CASSPYGTGGYQPQHF. The variable domain in full, with the rest retrieved from reference TRBV7-8 and TRBJ1-5, is GAGVSQSPRYKVAKRGQDVALRCDPISGHVSLFWYQQALGQGPEFLTYFQNEAQLDKSGLPSDRFFAERPEGSVSTLKIQRTQQEDSAVYLCASSPYGTGGYQPQHFGDGTRLSIL.

The J gene is TRBJ1-2, the V gene TRBV2; a possible D gene is TRBD1 (5 bases). The V gene lost 1 base and the J gene lost 7 bases, with 10 bases spanning the gap. Germline V lookup: CDR1 SNHLY, CDR2 FYNNEI. CDR3 length: 13 amino acids. The CDR3 spells CASSEESRGGYTF. In DNA form, the CDR3 reads TGTGCCAGCAGTGAAGAATCGAGGGGTGGCTACACCTTC.

The chain combines TRBV19 with TRBJ1-1; 8 positions agree with TRBD1. This CDR3 is built from 14 residues. Trimming removed 1 base from V and 10 bases from J; junction bases left unmatched: 8. The germline V gene encodes CDR1 LNHDA and CDR2 SQIVND (reference sequence). The CDR3 DNA follows: TGTGCCAGTAGTATAGTCGGACAGGGAGGACGAGCTTTCTTT. It specifies CASSIVGQGGRAFF. The full variable domain, in which reference TRBV19 and TRBJ1-1 provide the parts outside the CDR3, is DGGITQSPKYLFRKEGQNVTLSCEQNLNHDAMYWYRQDPGQGLRLIYYSQIVNDFQKGDIAEGYSVSREKKESFPLTVTSAQKNPTAFYLCASSIVGQGGRAFFGQGTRLTVV.